The clone carrying this T cell receptor beta chain was picked up one time. Its antigen is unidentified. The data belong to a study of CD8 T cells in Susac syndrome. Study-wide context: When blood was collected, patients with Susac syndrome were therapy-naive, were taking corticosteroids, or were receiving intravenous immunoglobulin alone. Findings and caveats of the study: Only a relatively small number of individuals were included in the TCR sequencing and HLA analysis. When the CD4+ T cell repertoires of patients with Susac syndrome were examined, they did not show any clonal expansion.

An amount of RNA that ranged from 0.5 to 1 ug was reverse transcribed with random hexamers. TCRdb re-analysed the immunoSEQ multiplex PCR reads in MiXCR, keeping a single row per CDR3 protein. The table lists about 140,000 distinct CDR3 sequences, approximately 95% of them singletons. The T cells that were sequenced for TCR beta were CD8+ and CD4+ cells from blood. Germline V gives CDR1 SGHRS, CDR2 YFSETQ. Trimming left V 0 bases short and J 3 bases short, with 16 bases between. CDR3 length: 16 amino acids. The chain joins TRBV5-1 to TRBJ2-7; TRBD1 might be the D (6 bases). This clonotype was sampled from a human donor with Susac syndrome. The sequencing input was CD4+ T cells from PBMCs. The DNA for the CDR3 is TGCGCCAGCAGCTTGGTTTCTGGGACACACAACTACGAGCAGTACTTC. This encodes CASSLVSGTHNYEQYF.